This T cell receptor (beta chain) was captured in a study of blood T cell repertoires in COVID-19. CDR1 is MNHEY and CDR2 is SVGEGT in the germline V gene. V lost 5 bases, J lost 7 bases, and 14 bases lay in between. The CDR3 covers 13 residues. Using immunoSEQ multiplex PCR, the repertoire was profiled, and TCRdb retains in-frame clones only, with some absent. The repertoire holds about 230,000 clones, with roughly four fifths as singletons. Sequencing was performed on peripheral blood. The receptor was isolated from a woman aged 50 to 60 with acute or convalescent COVID-19. The gene calls are TRBV6-2 or TRBV6-3 and TRBJ2-5; D gene ambiguous. For the CDR3, the DNA is TGTGCCAGCAGTCCACCCACCCTCGGGACCCAGTACTTC. It specifies CASSPPTLGTQYF.